The 18 T cell receptor beta chains given below trace back to one sample, sequenced in a study of siplizumab effects on memory and regulatory T cells. Using immunoSEQ multiplex PCR, the repertoire was profiled, and TCRdb retains in-frame clones only, with some absent. This sample has some 100,000 clones; around 94% occur once, and the top ten carry approximately 0.66%. Specimen: Tregs sorted from blood. These receptors all stem from a human donor in good health.

The chain joins TRBV7-2 to TRBJ2-6; D ambiguous. The CDR3 totals 18 residues. V lost 3 bases and J 0 bases, leaving 15 bases between the germline ends. CDR1 SGHTA and CDR2 FQGNSA come from the germline V gene. CDR3 in amino acids: CASSLAVDPFSGANVLTF. The CDR3 DNA is TGTGCCAGCAGCTTGGCAGTAGATCCCTTCTCTGGGGCCAACGTCCTGACTTTC.

Details on this clone: The CDR3 does not end in the conserved phenylalanine or tryptophan, so this is likely a read error. No DNA is shown, since the ends of the CDR3 on it are uncertain; the CDR3 is the one TCRdb lists. The chain links TRBV20-1 to TRBJ2-7; the table names TRBD2, a call not compared with the DNA. Germline CDR1 DFQATT, CDR2 SNEGSKA (reference sequence). The CDR3 totals 11 residues, both ends included. The CDR3 sequence is CSARRWSSVFI.

The chain employs TRBV30 and TRBJ1-3, with D possibly matching TRBD1 (5 bases). CDR1 and CDR2 from the germline V gene are GTSNPN and SVGIG (reference sequence). The ends were cut back, 0 bases at V and 2 bases at J, with 11 bases in the middle. This CDR3 has 15 residues. CDR3 amino acids: CAWSVRWGAGNTIYF. DNA of the CDR3: TGTGCCTGGAGTGTACGGTGGGGGGCTGGAAACACCATATATTTT.

This clone was seen once. The rearrangement joins TRBV19 to TRBJ1-2, with a possible D match to TRBD1 (6 bases). CDR3 length: 14 residues. Germline V gene sequence: CDR1 LNHDA, CDR2 SQIVND (reference sequence). V lost 1 base and J lost 6, with 12 bases in between. The CDR3 region is CASSIGQANDGYTF. The CDR3 DNA is TGTGCCAGTAGTATAGGACAGGCAAACGATGGCTACACCTTC.

The chain has TRBV18 and TRBJ2-3, with no clear D. The length of the CDR3 is 13 residues. Germline V lookup: CDR1 KGHSH, CDR2 LQKENI. V lost 6 bases and J 5 bases, leaving 12 bases between the germline ends. CDR3 nucleotides: TGTGCCAGCTCCCATAGTCGAAAAGATACGCAGTATTTT. Protein sequence: CASSHSRKDTQYF.

This chain joins TRBV2 and TRBJ2-6; D gene unclear. Germline-derived CDR1 and CDR2 are SNHLY and FYNNEI. The CDR3 contains 16 residues. V lost 5 bases to trimming and J lost 0 bases, with 11 bases between them. Here the CDR3 reads CASSWGPNSGANVLTF. For the CDR3, the DNA is TGTGCCAGCAGTTGGGGTCCGAACTCTGGGGCCAACGTCCTGACTTTC.

The sample holds one count of this clone. V and J are TRBV29-1 and TRBJ2-1, with 9 nucleotides matching TRBD2. This CDR3 comprises 13 residues. Per the germline V gene, CDR1 is SQVTM and CDR2 is ANQGSEA. CDR3 sequence (DNA): TGCAGTGTGTCTAGCGGGGTCGTCAATGAGCAGTTCTTC. Translating it yields CSVSSGVVNEQFF.

The rearrangement links TRBV20-1 to TRBJ2-1; the D gene is possibly TRBD2 (6 bases). This CDR3 is 11 amino acids long. Germline V gives CDR1 DFQATT, CDR2 SNEGSKA (reference sequence). V lost 6 bases and J lost 13, with 16 bases in between. The CDR3, as DNA: TGCAGTGCCCCGAAGTCGGGACTCCAGTTCTTC. As protein: CSAPKSGLQFF.

The rearrangement links TRBV7-9 to TRBJ1-2, with 7 positions matching TRBD1. J was trimmed by 4 bases and V by 8 bases; bases with no gene match: 13. This CDR3 is 15 amino acids long. CDR1 and CDR2 (germline): SEHNR, FQNEAQ (reference sequence). CDR3: CASLGQATRGYGYTF. The DNA of the CDR3 is TGTGCCAGCCTCGGACAGGCCACCAGGGGCTATGGCTACACCTTC.

The V gene is TRBV10-1, the J gene TRBJ2-3; tentatively, D is TRBD2 (5 bases). V lost 4 bases and J 2 bases, leaving 10 bases between the germline ends. The CDR3 runs 14 residues. Per germline, CDR1 WNHNN and CDR2 SYGVQD (reference sequence). CDR3 residues: CASSATRNTDTQYF. The CDR3 DNA reads as TGCGCCAGCAGTGCAACTAGAAACACAGATACGCAGTATTTT.

For the CDR3, the DNA is TGTGCCAGCAGAAAGACTAACTCTGGAAACACCATATATTTT. It is translated as CASRKTNSGNTIYF. The rearrangement links TRBV6-1 to TRBJ1-3, with D unclear. Germline loops: CDR1 MNHNS, CDR2 SASEGT. Trimming took off 6 bases at V and 0 bases at J, with 9 bases between the two ends. The CDR3 runs to 14 residues.

V and J are TRBV27 and TRBJ2-5, with 10 bases identical to TRBD2. Germline V CDR1 and CDR2: MNHEY, SMNVEV (reference sequence). After removal of 4 bases from V and 2 bases from J, the junction contained 4 bases not matched to a gene. There are 15 residues in the CDR3. In nucleotides, the CDR3 is TGTGCCAGCAGTTCCTTTAGCGGGAGGCAAGAGACCCAGTACTTC. As protein: CASSSFSGRQETQYF.

The CDR3 reads CAISGTGWYEQYF. CDR3 in DNA: TGTGCCATCTCCGGGACAGGGTGGTACGAGCAGTACTTC. V and J are TRBV10-3 and TRBJ2-7; 9 nucleotides match TRBD1. The germline V gene encodes CDR1 ENHRY and CDR2 SYGVKD. The CDR3 is 13 residues long. J gave up 4 bases and V 8 bases, and 6 bases lay outside the gene matches.

The V gene is TRBV5-1, the J gene TRBJ2-1, with D possibly matching TRBD2 (5 bases). CDR3 length: 15 residues. Germline V gene sequence: CDR1 SGHRS, CDR2 YFSETQ. V lost 1 base and J lost 5, with 13 bases in between. The CDR3 sequence: CASSLMRVAHNEQFF. CDR3 bases: TGCGCCAGCAGCTTGATGAGGGTCGCACACAATGAGCAGTTCTTC.

The chain couples TRBV10-2 to TRBJ1-1; TRBD1 matches at 8 bases. V dropped 5 bases and J dropped 4; count of bases not matched to a gene: 3. The CDR3 is 13 residues long. CDR1 and CDR2 from the germline V gene are WSHSY and SAAADI. As DNA, the CDR3 is TGCGCCAGCAGTCCACAGGGGGTCACTGAAGCTTTCTTT. This encodes CASSPQGVTEAFF.

The chain joins TRBV4-1 to TRBJ2-7, with D unresolved. Trimming pared 0 bases from V and 6 bases from J, leaving 9 bases between. The germline V gene has CDR1 MGHRA and CDR2 YSYEKL. This CDR3 is 13 amino acids long. Written as DNA, the CDR3 is TGCGCCAGCAGCCAAGAACTTCAGCGCGAGCAGTACTTC. It yields the protein CASSQELQREQYF.

This chain links TRBV19 with TRBJ2-1, with 10 bases matching TRBD1. The germline CDR1 and CDR2 sequences are LNHDA and SQIVND (reference sequence). CDR3 length equals 14 residues. V shed 3 bases and J 9 bases; nucleotides not matched to a gene: 5. CDR3 residues: CASSIGTGAGEQFF. Written as DNA, the CDR3 is TGTGCCAGTAGTATTGGGACAGGGGCGGGTGAGCAGTTCTTC.

The V call is TRBV28, the J call TRBJ2-3; D uncertain. Trimming removed 3 bases from V and 3 bases from J, with 7 bases in between. CDR3 length: 13 residues. Germline V gene data show CDR1 as MDHEN and CDR2 as SYDVKM. CDR3 coding DNA: TGTGCCAGCAGTTTGCTGACTACAGATACGCAGTATTTT. This sequence encodes CASSLLTTDTQYF.